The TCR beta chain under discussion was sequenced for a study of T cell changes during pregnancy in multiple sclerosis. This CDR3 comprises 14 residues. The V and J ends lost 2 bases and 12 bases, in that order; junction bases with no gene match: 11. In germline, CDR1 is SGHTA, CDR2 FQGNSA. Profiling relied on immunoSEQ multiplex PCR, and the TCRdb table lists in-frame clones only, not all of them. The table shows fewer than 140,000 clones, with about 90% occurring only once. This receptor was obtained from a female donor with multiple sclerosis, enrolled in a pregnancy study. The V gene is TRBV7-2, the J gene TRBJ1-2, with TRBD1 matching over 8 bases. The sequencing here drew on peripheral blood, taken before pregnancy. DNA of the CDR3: TGTGCCAGCAGCTTACAGACAGGGGCCGGACGCCACACCTTC. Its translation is CASSLQTGAGRHTF.